The 21 T cell receptor beta chains in this list originate from one sample, sequenced in a study of identical twins. TCRdb reanalysed the 5' RACE reads using MiXCR and keeps one entry per CDR3 protein. The sample records around 290,000 distinct CDR3 sequences, roughly 10% being singletons. This sample was also put to use in a study of yellow fever vaccine responses in identical twins.

Input material: CD8+ T cells sorted from blood. These receptors all stem from a woman between 18 and 29 years old in good health.

This clonotype was seen repeatedly, ten times or more. This chain connects TRBV12-3 or TRBV12-4 to TRBJ2-2; tentative D call: TRBD1 (6 bases). Trimming cost V 4 bases and J 8 bases, with 17 bases left between them. The length of the CDR3 is 15 residues. The CDR3 loop reads CASSWLYRERGELFF. The CDR3 DNA follows: TGTGCCAGCAGTTGGCTCTACAGGGAGAGGGGGGAGCTGTTTTTT.

The chain has TRBV7-2 and TRBJ2-7, with 10 bases aligning to TRBD1. Germline V gene data show CDR1 as SGHTA and CDR2 as FQGNSA. V lost 6 bases, J lost 6 bases, and 5 bases stayed unmatched. This CDR3 spans 13 amino acids. The CDR3 is CASRTGGSVEQYF. The DNA of the CDR3 is TGTGCCAGCAGGACAGGGGGCTCGGTCGAGCAGTACTTC.

This clonotype was seen only a few times. The chain couples TRBV25-1 to TRBJ2-5; 7 nucleotides match TRBD1. The CDR3 length is 14 residues. V lost 1 base and J lost 5; bases outside the gene matches: 4. Germline values: CDR1 MGHDK, CDR2 SYGVNS. CDR3: CASSESGGQETQYF. The CDR3 DNA is TGTGCCAGCAGTGAATCAGGGGGTCAGGAGACCCAGTACTTC. The complete variable domain, with remaining parts taken from reference TRBV25-1 and TRBJ2-5, reads EADIYQTPRYLVIGTGKKITLECSQTMGHDKMYWYQQDPGMELHLIHYSYGVNSTEKGDLSSESTVSRIRTEHFPLTLESARPSHTSQYLCASSESGGQETQYFGPGTRLLVL.

In this sample, this clonotype turned up a few times. This CDR3 is CASTPDRDNTGELFF. The CDR3, as DNA: TGTGCCAGCACCCCGGACAGGGATAACACCGGGGAGCTGTTTTTT. The chain recombines TRBV7-9 with TRBJ2-2; 8 nucleotides match TRBD1. This CDR3 has 15 residues. Germline values: CDR1 SEHNR, CDR2 FQNEAQ (reference sequence). J was trimmed by 2 bases and V by 7 bases; bases with no gene match: 6.

This clonotype has just a few counts. The chain has TRBV27 and TRBJ1-4; D is unresolved. The V end was cut by 1 base, the J end by 3 bases, with 9 bases between. This CDR3 region has 15 residues. Germline V gene lookup returns CDR1 MNHEY and CDR2 SMNVEV (reference sequence). CDR3 nucleotides: TGTGCCAGCAGTTTATTTGAGGGTTCTAATGAAAAACTGTTTTTT. Protein: CASSLFEGSNEKLFF.

This clonotype came up many times. This sequence joins TRBV18 and TRBJ1-3, with TRBD1 as a possible D gene (6 bases). The CDR3 runs to 15 residues. CDR1 and CDR2 from the germline V gene are KGHSH and LQKENI. Trimming left V 2 bases short and J 3 bases short, with 11 bases between. CDR3 DNA: TGTGCCAGCTCACCAGGACAGACCCTTGGAAACACCATATATTTT. Translated, it gives CASSPGQTLGNTIYF.

This clonotype was observed at least ten times. V usage is TRBV29-1 and J usage is TRBJ1-2; maybe TRBD1 (5 bases). This CDR3 comprises 12 residues. The V and J ends lost 7 bases and 2 bases respectively, with 11 bases between them. Germline assignment: CDR1 SQVTM and CDR2 ANQGSEA. CDR3 nucleotide sequence: TGCAGCGCTGGGACCTTGAACTATGGCTACACCTTC. This sequence encodes CSAGTLNYGYTF.

The chain links TRBV7-8 to TRBJ2-4; no firm D call. From germline, CDR1 is SGHVS and CDR2 FQNEAQ. V lost 4 bases and J lost 5, with 6 bases in between. The CDR3 runs to 12 residues. The CDR3 bases are TGTGCCAGCAGCTCCAACGAAAACATTCAGTACTTC. It yields the protein CASSSNENIQYF.

The rearrangement joins TRBV5-8 to TRBJ2-5; weak D call: TRBD2 (5 bases). Germline V gene sequence: CDR1 SGHTS, CDR2 YDEGEE. V lost 1 base, J lost 5 bases, and 12 bases lay in between. This CDR3 comprises 14 residues. CDR3 bases: TGTGCCAGCAGCTTGAGCGAGGGAGTTGAGACCCAGTACTTC. It codes for CASSLSEGVETQYF.

This clonotype has more than one count but fewer than ten. The chain is built from TRBV7-8 and TRBJ1-3; D not certain. The CDR3 has 15 amino acids. Germline assignment: CDR1 SGHVS and CDR2 FQNEAQ. Trimming removed 5 bases from V and 3 bases from J, with 14 bases in between. The CDR3 loop reads CASSQEGGFGNTIYF. The CDR3 DNA reads TGTGCCAGCAGCCAGGAGGGAGGGTTTGGAAACACCATATATTTT.

This clonotype was picked up many times. The chain is built from TRBV10-3 and TRBJ2-1; D remains ambiguous. The CDR3 consists of 13 residues. Between the trimmed V and J ends, which lost 3 bases and 7 bases, there was a span of 10 bases. Germline assignment: CDR1 ENHRY and CDR2 SYGVKD. Here the CDR3 reads CAISDTDVNEQFF. DNA for the CDR3: TGTGCCATCAGTGACACGGACGTGAATGAGCAGTTCTTC.

The rearrangement joins TRBV6-1 to TRBJ2-1; 7 bases align to TRBD2. The CDR3 loop spans 14 amino acids. Unmatched junction bases numbered 8, after V lost 4 bases and J lost 8 bases. CDR1 is MNHNS and CDR2 is SASEGT in the germline V gene. The CDR3 DNA sequence: TGTGCCAGCAGTGGCTCAGCGGGGTGGGATGAGCAGTTCTTC. Protein product: CASSGSAGWDEQFF.

The V gene is TRBV15, the J gene TRBJ2-1; D remains ambiguous. The CDR3 is 13 residues long. The germline gives CDR1 LNHNV, CDR2 YYDKDF (reference sequence). Trimming pared 6 bases from V and 0 bases from J, leaving 6 bases between. CDR3 DNA: TGTGCCACCAGTACCAGCTCCTACAATGAGCAGTTCTTC. Translating it yields CATSTSSYNEQFF.

The V and J genes are TRBV4-3 and TRBJ2-4; D is undetermined. In germline, CDR1 is LGHNA, CDR2 YSLEER. Trimming cost V 0 bases and J 2 bases, with 8 bases left between them. The CDR3 sequence is 15 residues long. In DNA, the CDR3 is TGCGCCAGCAGCCAAGATCGGCAATCCAAAAACATTCAGTACTTC. Translation gives CASSQDRQSKNIQYF.

This clonotype came up many times. The chain employs TRBV4-1 and TRBJ1-6; 8 bases map to TRBD1. The trim removed 0 bases at V and 8 bases at J, leaving 3 bases unmatched. Germline CDR1 MGHRA, CDR2 YSYEKL. The CDR3 covers 15 residues. The CDR3 region is CASSQDTTGDSPLHF. In DNA form, the CDR3 reads TGCGCCAGCAGCCAAGATACGACAGGGGATTCACCCCTCCACTTT.

This clonotype was counted only a few times. V is TRBV7-9 and J is TRBJ2-1; no definite D call. The V end lost 5 bases, the J end lost 1 base, and 12 bases lay between the germline ends. Germline V gene data show CDR1 as SEHNR and CDR2 as FQNEAQ (reference sequence). This CDR3 is built from 15 residues. The CDR3 DNA reads as TGTGCCAGCAGCCAAAACTTGCCTTCCTACAATGAGCAGTTCTTC. Translating it yields CASSQNLPSYNEQFF.

This sequence joins TRBV6-5 and TRBJ1-1, with D perhaps TRBD1 (5 bases). The CDR3 has 14 amino acids. V gave up 0 bases and J gave up 4 bases, with 9 bases separating them. Germline V gene sequence: CDR1 MNHEY, CDR2 SVGAGI. The chain's CDR3 is CASSYSEGTTEAFF. The CDR3 bases are TGTGCCAGCAGTTACTCGGAGGGGACCACTGAAGCTTTCTTT.

The chain joins TRBV7-9 to TRBJ2-1; D is possibly TRBD2 (5 bases). The germline CDR1 and CDR2 sequences are SEHNR and FQNEAQ (reference sequence). With 5 bases removed from V and 10 bases from J, the gap between germline ends came to 24 bases. CDR3 length: 16 amino acids. CDR3 region: CASSGKTTVRVGEQFF. The CDR3 DNA is TGTGCCAGCAGCGGGAAGACTACTGTTCGGGTGGGGGAGCAGTTCTTC.

This clonotype was detected ten times or more. The genes are TRBV10-3 and TRBJ2-7; a weak D match, TRBD2 (7 bases). This CDR3 contains 19 residues. V was shortened by 0 bases and J by 2 bases, with 23 bases between the two germline ends. Germline CDR1 ENHRY, CDR2 SYGVKD. As DNA, the CDR3 is TGTGCCATCAGTGAGTCGACTCCCGCCCGGGGGGCCCTAACCTACGAGCAGTACTTC. This encodes CAISESTPARGALTYEQYF.

This clonotype was observed many times. For the CDR3, the DNA is TGTGCCATCAGTGAGTCAGACGGGGAAAGCTCCTACGAGCAGTACTTC. Its protein is CAISESDGESSYEQYF. V usage is TRBV10-3 and J usage is TRBJ2-7, with D perhaps matching TRBD2 (5 bases). CDR3 length: 16 residues. V dropped 0 bases and J dropped 0 bases, with 12 bases sitting between them. Germline-derived CDR1 and CDR2 are ENHRY and SYGVKD.

This clonotype was seen many times. V and J are TRBV29-1 and TRBJ2-1; possibly TRBD1 for D (6 bases). Per germline, CDR1 SQVTM and CDR2 ANQGSEA. The CDR3 runs 11 residues. V was cut by 6 bases and J by 9 bases, with 12 bases left in between. The CDR3 protein is CSVPGTPEQFF. CDR3 in DNA: TGCAGCGTCCCCGGGACACCTGAGCAGTTCTTC.